This is a list of T cell receptor beta chains from one sample in a study of CD8+ T cells in alopecia areata. TCRdb's copy holds only in-frame clones and misses some; the assay was immunoSEQ multiplex PCR. The repertoire has some 200,000 clones, approximately 56% of them found once; the top ten carry 14% to 15%. This specimen was CD4+ T cells sorted from blood, taken at week 0. These receptor sequences come from a human donor with alopecia areata. Each CDR3 is given with its conserved first and last residue. The D gene is left open where the match is weak. Clone size, where shown, is once, few, many, or a class for clones that have expanded.

V gene,D gene,clone size,J gene,CDR3 protein,CDR3 DNA
TRBV29-1,NA,once,TRBJ2-1,CSVAGRAYNEQFF,TGCAGCGTTGCGGGCAGGGCCTACAATGAGCAGTTCTTC
TRBV23-1,TRBD1,NA,TRBJ1-6,CASSPSRGDSHF,TGCGCCAGCAGTCCTTCCCGGGGGGACAGCCACTTT
TRBV5-1,TRBD2,NA,TRBJ2-7,CASRGLAGPYEQYF,TGCGCCAGCAGGGGACTAGCGGGGCCCTACGAGCAGTACTTC
TRBV7-9,NA,NA,TRBJ2-5,CASNPVPQETQYF,TGTGCCAGCAACCCCGTGCCTCAAGAGACCCAGTACTTC
TRBV29-1,NA,NA,TRBJ1-1,CSVERRQNTEAFF,TGCAGCGTGGAACGCAGGCAGAACACTGAAGCTTTCTTT
TRBV5-6,TRBD2,NA,TRBJ2-5,CASSLTSGGPMGQETQYF,TGTGCCAGCAGCTTGACTAGCGGGGGCCCCATGGGGCAAGAGACCCAGTACTTC
TRBV29-1,NA,NA,TRBJ2-7,CSVTPGMGREQYF,TGCAGCGTCACACCCGGGATGGGGCGGGAGCAGTACTTC
TRBV30,TRBD2,NA,TRBJ2-3,CAWSVGFVSGRADTQYF,TGTGCCTGGAGTGTCGGGTTCGTAAGCGGGAGGGCAGATACGCAGTATTTT
TRBV5-1,NA,NA,TRBJ1-2,CASSLAFADGYTF,TGCGCCAGCAGCTTGGCCTTCGCGGATGGCTACACCTTC
TRBV29-1,NA,NA,TRBJ2-5,CSVEGVRVGETQYF,TGCAGCGTTGAAGGCGTCAGGGTCGGAGAGACCCAGTACTTC
TRBV6-5,NA,NA,TRBJ1-2,CASSLQSRGGYTF,TGTGCCAGCAGCCTACAGAGTCGGGGTGGCTACACCTTC
TRBV6-5,NA,NA,TRBJ2-5,CASSPMRGGETQYF,TGTGCCAGCAGTCCTATGAGAGGGGGAGAGACCCAGTACTTC
TRBV6-5,NA,few,TRBJ2-3,CASSEDLTDTQYF,TGTGCCAGCAGTGAGGACTTAACAGATACGCAGTATTTT
TRBV29-1,TRBD1,NA,TRBJ2-2,CSATTGTTGELFF,TGCAGCGCTACGACAGGGACGACCGGGGAGCTGTTTTTT
TRBV15,NA,once,TRBJ2-5,CATSRALKETQYF,TGTGCCACCAGCAGAGCATTAAAAGAGACCCAGTACTTC
TRBV7-9,NA,NA,TRBJ2-6,CASSLGSSRGALGANVLTF,TGTGCCAGCAGCTTAGGGTCGAGCAGGGGTGCTCTTGGGGCCAACGTCCTGACTTTC
TRBV7-9,TRBD2,NA,TRBJ2-1,CASSFNAGEDPFF,TGTGCCAGCAGCTTTAACGCGGGGGAGGATCCGTTCTTC
TRBV18,NA,NA,TRBJ2-5,CASSSSVSETQYF,TGTGCCAGCTCATCGTCCGTAAGCGAGACCCAGTACTTC
TRBV30,NA,NA,TRBJ1-6,CAWSDPGSSYNSPLHF,TGTGCCTGGAGTGACCCCGGGAGCTCCTATAATTCACCCCTCCACTTT
TRBV1,NA,NA,TRBJ2-2,CTSSCGVRTGELFF,TGCACCAGCAGTTGCGGGGTCCGCACCGGGGAGCTGTTTTTT
TRBV2,NA,NA,TRBJ1-2,CANGRIANYGYTF,TGTGCCAACGGACGGATAGCTAACTATGGCTACACCTTC
TRBV10-3,NA,NA,TRBJ1-2,CAISGQQINYGYTF,TGTGCCATCAGTGGACAGCAAATTAACTATGGCTACACCTTC
TRBV2,NA,NA,TRBJ2-4,CASRESQTEFYAKNIQYF,TGTGCCAGCAGAGAAAGCCAGACAGAATTTTATGCCAAAAACATTCAGTACTTC
TRBV5-1,NA,NA,TRBJ1-1,CASSAQGSWGTEAFF,TGCGCCAGCAGCGCCCAGGGAAGTTGGGGCACTGAAGCTTTCTTT
TRBV7-8,NA,NA,TRBJ1-1,CASSLGQAGSGAFF,TGTGCCAGCAGCTTAGGCCAGGCGGGTAGCGGAGCTTTCTTT
TRBV25-1,NA,few,TRBJ2-6,CASSVVGSGANVLTF,TGTGCCAGCAGTGTGGTAGGGTCTGGGGCCAACGTCCTGACTTTC
TRBV5-1,NA,few,TRBJ2-3,CASKGPGTDTQYF,TGCGCCAGCAAAGGACCTGGGACAGATACGCAGTATTTT
TRBV25-1,NA,once,TRBJ2-3,CASSEWRGPRDTQYF,TGTGCCAGCAGTGAATGGAGGGGGCCGAGGGATACGCAGTATTTT
TRBV5-1,TRBD1,few,TRBJ1-3,CASSLGDSLSGNTIYF,TGCGCCAGCAGCTTGGGGGACAGTTTGTCCGGAAACACCATATATTTT
TRBV13,NA,NA,TRBJ2-7,CASSQQGRWEQYF,TGTGCCAGCAGCCAACAGGGTCGGTGGGAGCAGTACTTC
TRBV23-1,NA,NA,TRBJ1-2,CASSHWPNYGYTF,TGCGCCAGCAGTCACTGGCCTAACTATGGCTACACCTTC
TRBV2,TRBD1,NA,TRBJ2-2,CASSRDRGANTGELFF,TGTGCCAGCAGCCGAGACAGGGGAGCGAACACCGGGGAGCTGTTTTTT
TRBV6-5,NA,NA,TRBJ1-6,CASSYSSVRGESPLHF,TGTGCCAGCAGTTACTCGTCGGTTAGGGGAGAGTCACCCCTCCACTTT
TRBV15,NA,once,TRBJ2-3,CATSTGGDTQYF,TGTGCCACCAGCACAGGGGGGGATACGCAGTATTTT
TRBV25-1,NA,once,TRBJ1-1,CASSEFGNTEAFF,TGTGCCAGCAGTGAATTTGGGAACACTGAAGCTTTCTTT
TRBV7-9,TRBD1,NA,TRBJ1-6,CASSGGQGQGYNSPLHF,TGTGCCAGCAGCGGAGGACAGGGACAGGGGTATAATTCACCCCTCCACTTT
TRBV4-2,NA,NA,TRBJ2-1,CASSLRVGQEQFF,TGTGCCAGCAGCCTAAGGGTGGGTCAAGAGCAGTTCTTC
TRBV29-1,NA,NA,TRBJ2-3,CSVAGRSRDTQYF,TGCAGCGTTGCTGGACGATCCAGAGATACGCAGTATTTT
TRBV4-1,NA,NA,TRBJ2-1,CASSLSGRSYNEQFF,TGCGCCAGCAGCCTTAGCGGACGGTCCTACAATGAGCAGTTCTTC
TRBV6-1,NA,NA,TRBJ2-7,CASSPGTHYEQYF,TGTGCCAGCAGCCCCGGGACACACTACGAGCAGTACTTC
TRBV30,NA,NA,TRBJ1-2,CAWSVIEDRSNYGYTF,TGTGCCTGGAGTGTAATCGAGGACCGATCTAACTATGGCTACACCTTC
TRBV30,NA,NA,TRBJ1-2,CAWLEAQGHYGYTF,TGTGCCTGGTTAGAGGCGCAGGGCCACTATGGCTACACCTTC
TRBV5-6,TRBD1,NA,TRBJ1-2,CASSPRPQGDGYTF,TGTGCCAGCAGCCCCAGGCCCCAGGGGGATGGCTACACCTTC
TRBV30,TRBD1,NA,TRBJ1-5,CAWSADREGQPQHF,TGTGCCTGGAGTGCCGACAGGGAAGGTCAGCCCCAGCATTTT
TRBV4-1,TRBD1,NA,TRBJ2-4,CASSQDPGGTAKNIQYF,TGCGCCAGCAGCCAAGATCCAGGGGGAACAGCCAAAAACATTCAGTACTTC
TRBV5-1,NA,once,TRBJ1-1,CASSLERTEAFF,TGCGCCAGCAGCTTGGAGAGGACTGAAGCTTTCTTT
TRBV4-2,NA,medium-sized,TRBJ1-5,CASSQRQGDDQPQHF,TGTGCCAGCAGCCAACGGCAGGGAGACGATCAGCCCCAGCATTTT